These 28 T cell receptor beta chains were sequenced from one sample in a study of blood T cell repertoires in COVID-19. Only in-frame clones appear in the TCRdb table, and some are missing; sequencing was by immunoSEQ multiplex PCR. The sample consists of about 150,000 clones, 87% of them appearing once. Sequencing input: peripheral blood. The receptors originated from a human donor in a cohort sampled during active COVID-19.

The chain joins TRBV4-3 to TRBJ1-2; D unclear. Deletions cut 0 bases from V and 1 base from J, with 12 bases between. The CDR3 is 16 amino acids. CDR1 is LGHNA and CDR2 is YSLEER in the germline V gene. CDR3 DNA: TGCGCCAGCAGCCAAGAAGAAACAGCCGGTAACTATGGCTACACCTTC. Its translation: CASSQEETAGNYGYTF.

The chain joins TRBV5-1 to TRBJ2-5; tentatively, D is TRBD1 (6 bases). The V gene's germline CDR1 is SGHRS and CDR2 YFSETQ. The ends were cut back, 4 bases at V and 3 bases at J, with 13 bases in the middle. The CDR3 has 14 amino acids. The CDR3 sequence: CASSPLTGEETQYF. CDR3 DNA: TGCGCCAGCAGCCCCTTGACAGGCGAAGAGACCCAGTACTTC.

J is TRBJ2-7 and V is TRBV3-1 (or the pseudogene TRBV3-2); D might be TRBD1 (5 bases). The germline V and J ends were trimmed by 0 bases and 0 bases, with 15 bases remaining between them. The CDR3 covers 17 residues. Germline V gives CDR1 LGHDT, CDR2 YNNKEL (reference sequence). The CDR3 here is CASSQDQGRATSYEQYF. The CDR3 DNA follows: TGTGCCAGCAGCCAAGATCAGGGCAGGGCGACCTCCTACGAGCAGTACTTC.

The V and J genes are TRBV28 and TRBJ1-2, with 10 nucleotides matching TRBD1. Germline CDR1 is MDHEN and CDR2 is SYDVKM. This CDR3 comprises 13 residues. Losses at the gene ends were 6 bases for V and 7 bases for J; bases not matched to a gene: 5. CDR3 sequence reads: CASSPRDRGGYTF. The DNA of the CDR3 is TGTGCCAGCAGCCCTCGGGACAGGGGTGGCTACACCTTC.

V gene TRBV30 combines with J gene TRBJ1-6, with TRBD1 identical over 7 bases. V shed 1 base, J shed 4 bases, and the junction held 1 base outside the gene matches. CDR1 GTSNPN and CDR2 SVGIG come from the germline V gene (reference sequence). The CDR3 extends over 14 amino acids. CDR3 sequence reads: CAWSGDSYNSPLHF. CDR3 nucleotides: TGTGCCTGGAGTGGGGACAGTTATAATTCACCCCTCCACTTT.

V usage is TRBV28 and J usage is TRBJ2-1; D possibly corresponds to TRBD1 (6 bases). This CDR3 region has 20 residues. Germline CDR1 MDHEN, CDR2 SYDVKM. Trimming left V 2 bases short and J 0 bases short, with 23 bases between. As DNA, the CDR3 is TGTGCCAGCAGTTTACTTAATGATCCCCAGGGGCCGAGCTCCTACAATGAGCAGTTCTTC. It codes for CASSLLNDPQGPSSYNEQFF.

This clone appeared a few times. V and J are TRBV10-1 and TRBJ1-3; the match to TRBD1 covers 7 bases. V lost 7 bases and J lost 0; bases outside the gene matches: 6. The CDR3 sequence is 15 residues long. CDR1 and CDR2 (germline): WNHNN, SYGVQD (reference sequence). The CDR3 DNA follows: TGCGCCAGCATAAGGGACAGTCACTCTGGAAACACCATATATTTT. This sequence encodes CASIRDSHSGNTIYF.

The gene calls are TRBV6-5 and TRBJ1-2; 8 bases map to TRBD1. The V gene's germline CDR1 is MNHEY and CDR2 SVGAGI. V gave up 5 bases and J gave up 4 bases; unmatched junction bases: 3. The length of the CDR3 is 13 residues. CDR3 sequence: CASSRDRSYGYTF. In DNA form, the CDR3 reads TGTGCCAGCAGTCGGGACAGGAGCTATGGCTACACCTTC.

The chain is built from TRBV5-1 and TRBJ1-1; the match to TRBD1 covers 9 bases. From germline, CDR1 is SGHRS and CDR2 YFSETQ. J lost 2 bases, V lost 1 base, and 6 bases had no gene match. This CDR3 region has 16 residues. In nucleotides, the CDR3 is TGCGCCAGCAGCTTGAGGACAGGGGACTTCAACACTGAAGCTTTCTTT. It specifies CASSLRTGDFNTEAFF.

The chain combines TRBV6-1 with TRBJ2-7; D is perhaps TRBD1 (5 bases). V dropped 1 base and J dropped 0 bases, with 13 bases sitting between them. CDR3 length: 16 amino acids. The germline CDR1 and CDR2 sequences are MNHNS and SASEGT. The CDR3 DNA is TGTGCCAGCAGTGAAGTCCGACAGTCTAGCTCCTACGAGCAGTACTTC. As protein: CASSEVRQSSSYEQYF.

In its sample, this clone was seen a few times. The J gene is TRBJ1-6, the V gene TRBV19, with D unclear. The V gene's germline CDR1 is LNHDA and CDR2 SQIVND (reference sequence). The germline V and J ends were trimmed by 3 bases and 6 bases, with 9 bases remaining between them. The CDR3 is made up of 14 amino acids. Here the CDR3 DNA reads TGTGCCAGTAGTATGCGGGCGGCTAATTCACCCCTCCACTTT. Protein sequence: CASSMRAANSPLHF.

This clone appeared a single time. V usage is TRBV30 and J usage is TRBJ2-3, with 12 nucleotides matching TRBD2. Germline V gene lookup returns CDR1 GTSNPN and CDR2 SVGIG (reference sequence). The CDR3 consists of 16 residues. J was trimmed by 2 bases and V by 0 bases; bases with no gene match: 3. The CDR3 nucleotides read TGTGCCTGGAGTGTAGGACTAGCGGGGAACACAGATACGCAGTATTTT. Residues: CAWSVGLAGNTDTQYF.

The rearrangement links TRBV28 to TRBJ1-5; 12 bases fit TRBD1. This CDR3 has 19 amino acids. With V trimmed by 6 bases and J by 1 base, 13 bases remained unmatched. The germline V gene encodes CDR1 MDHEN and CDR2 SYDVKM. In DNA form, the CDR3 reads TGTGCCAGCAGCCCGACTGGGACAGGGGGCTGGTGGAGCAATCAGCCCCAGCATTTT. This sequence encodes CASSPTGTGGWWSNQPQHF. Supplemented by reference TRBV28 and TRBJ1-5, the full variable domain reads DVKVTQSSRYLVKRTGEKVFLECVQDMDHENMFWYRQDPGLGLRLIYFSYDVKMKEKGDIPEGYSVSREKKERFSLILESASTNQTSMYLCASSPTGTGGWWSNQPQHFGDGTRLSIL.

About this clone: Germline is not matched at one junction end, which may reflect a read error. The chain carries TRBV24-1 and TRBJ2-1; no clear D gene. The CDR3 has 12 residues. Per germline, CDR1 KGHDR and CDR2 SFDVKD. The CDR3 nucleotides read TGTGCCACCAGTGAGGGCTACGATGAGCAGTTCTTC. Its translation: CATSEGYDEQFF.

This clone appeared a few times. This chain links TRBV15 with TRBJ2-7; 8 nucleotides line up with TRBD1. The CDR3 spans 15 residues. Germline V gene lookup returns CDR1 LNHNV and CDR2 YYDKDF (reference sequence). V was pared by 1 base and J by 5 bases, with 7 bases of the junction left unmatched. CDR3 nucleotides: TGTGCCACCAGCAGAGCCCCGACAGGGGATGACGAGCAGTACTTC. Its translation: CATSRAPTGDDEQYF.

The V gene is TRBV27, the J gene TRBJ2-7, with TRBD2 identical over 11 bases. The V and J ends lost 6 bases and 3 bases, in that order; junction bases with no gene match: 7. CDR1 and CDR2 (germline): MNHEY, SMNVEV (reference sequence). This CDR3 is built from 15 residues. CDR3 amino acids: CASRGGLAGSYEQYF. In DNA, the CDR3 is TGTGCCAGCAGAGGTGGACTAGCGGGCAGCTACGAGCAGTACTTC.

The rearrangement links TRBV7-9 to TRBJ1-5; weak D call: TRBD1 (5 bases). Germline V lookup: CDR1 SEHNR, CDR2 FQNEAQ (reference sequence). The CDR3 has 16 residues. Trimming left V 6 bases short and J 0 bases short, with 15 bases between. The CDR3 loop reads CASSIAGGVSNQPQHF. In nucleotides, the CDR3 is TGTGCCAGCAGTATAGCCGGGGGAGTTAGCAATCAGCCCCAGCATTTT.

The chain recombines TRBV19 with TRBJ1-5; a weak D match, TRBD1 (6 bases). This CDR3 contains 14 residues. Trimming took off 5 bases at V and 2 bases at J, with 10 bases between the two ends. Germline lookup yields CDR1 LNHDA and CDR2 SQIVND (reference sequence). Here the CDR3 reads CASSQSGGNQPQHF. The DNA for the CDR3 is TGTGCCAGTAGTCAATCAGGGGGCAATCAGCCCCAGCATTTT.

This CDR3 is CASRGGLASSYEQYF. In DNA form, the CDR3 reads TGTGCCAGCAGGGGGGGACTAGCGAGCTCCTACGAGCAGTACTTC. V is TRBV28 and J is TRBJ2-7; 10 bases align to TRBD2. This CDR3 contains 15 residues. Germline V CDR1 and CDR2: MDHEN, SYDVKM. After removal of 6 bases from V and 0 bases from J, the junction contained 5 bases not matched to a gene.

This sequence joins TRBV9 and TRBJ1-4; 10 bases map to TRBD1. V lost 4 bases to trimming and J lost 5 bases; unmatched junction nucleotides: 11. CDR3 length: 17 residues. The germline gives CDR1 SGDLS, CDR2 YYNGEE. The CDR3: CASSSKRDRGSNEKLFF. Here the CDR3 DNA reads TGTGCCAGCAGCAGCAAGAGGGACAGGGGATCGAATGAAAAACTGTTTTTT.

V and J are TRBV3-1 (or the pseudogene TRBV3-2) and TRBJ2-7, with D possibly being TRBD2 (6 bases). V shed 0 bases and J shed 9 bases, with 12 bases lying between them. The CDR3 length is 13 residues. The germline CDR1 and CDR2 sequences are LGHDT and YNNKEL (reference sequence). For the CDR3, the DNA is TGTGCCAGCAGCCAAGATCGGGGGACCGGGCAGTACTTC. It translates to CASSQDRGTGQYF.

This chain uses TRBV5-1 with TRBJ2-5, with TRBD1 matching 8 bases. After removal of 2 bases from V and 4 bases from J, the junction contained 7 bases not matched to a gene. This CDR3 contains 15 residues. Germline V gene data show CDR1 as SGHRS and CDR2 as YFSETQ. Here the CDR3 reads CASSLDRGITETQYF. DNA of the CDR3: TGCGCCAGCAGCTTAGACAGGGGAATCACAGAGACCCAGTACTTC.

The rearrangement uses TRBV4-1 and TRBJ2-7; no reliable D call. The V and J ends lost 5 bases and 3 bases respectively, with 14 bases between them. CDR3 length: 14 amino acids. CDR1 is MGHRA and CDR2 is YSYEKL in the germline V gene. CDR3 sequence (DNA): TGCGCCAGCAGCGGTTCCGTTAACGGCTACGAGCAGTACTTC. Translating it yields CASSGSVNGYEQYF.

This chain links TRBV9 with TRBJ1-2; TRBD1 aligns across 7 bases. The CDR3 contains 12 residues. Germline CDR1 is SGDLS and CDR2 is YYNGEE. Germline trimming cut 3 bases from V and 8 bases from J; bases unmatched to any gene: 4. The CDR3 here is CASSARQGGYTF. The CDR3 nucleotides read TGTGCCAGCAGCGCCAGACAGGGAGGCTACACCTTC.

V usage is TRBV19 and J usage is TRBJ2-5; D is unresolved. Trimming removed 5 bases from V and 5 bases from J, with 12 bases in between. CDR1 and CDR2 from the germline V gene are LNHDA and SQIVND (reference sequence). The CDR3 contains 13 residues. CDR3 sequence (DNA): TGTGCCAGTAGTCTTAACATGGGCGAGACCCAGTACTTC. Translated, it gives CASSLNMGETQYF.

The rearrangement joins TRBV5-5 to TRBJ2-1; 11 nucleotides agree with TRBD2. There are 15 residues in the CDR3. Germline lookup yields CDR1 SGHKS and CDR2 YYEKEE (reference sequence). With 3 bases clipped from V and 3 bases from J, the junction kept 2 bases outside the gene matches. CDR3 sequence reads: CASSWGLADYNEQFF. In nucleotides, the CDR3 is TGTGCCAGCAGCTGGGGACTAGCGGACTACAATGAGCAGTTCTTC.

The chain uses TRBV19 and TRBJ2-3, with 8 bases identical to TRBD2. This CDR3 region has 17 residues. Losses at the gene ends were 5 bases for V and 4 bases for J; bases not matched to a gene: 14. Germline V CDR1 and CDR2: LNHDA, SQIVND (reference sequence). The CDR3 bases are TGTGCCAGTAGTCACGTACTGCCAGCGGGGGTTCCAGATACGCAGTATTTT. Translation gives CASSHVLPAGVPDTQYF.

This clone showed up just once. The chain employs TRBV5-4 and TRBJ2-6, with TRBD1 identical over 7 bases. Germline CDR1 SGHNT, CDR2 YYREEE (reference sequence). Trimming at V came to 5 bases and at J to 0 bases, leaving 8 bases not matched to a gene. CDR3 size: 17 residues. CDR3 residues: CASRPTGSLSGANVLTF. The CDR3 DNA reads TGTGCCAGCAGACCGACAGGGAGTCTCTCTGGGGCCAACGTCCTGACTTTC.